The 11 T cell receptor beta chains listed next were all sequenced from one sample in a study of glioma-infiltrating T cells after dendritic cell vaccination (dated by TCRdb to the mid-2010s). Sample time point, as interpreted from the label and publication: after dendritic cell vaccination, including at tumor progression/relapse. Library preparation was by the immunoSEQ multiplex PCR assay. The clones in this table, taken by TCRdb from immuneACCESS, are in-frame only. Not every clone is retained; where verified, under half of the shortfall comes from an unresolved V gene, and the cause of the rest is unknown. The sample profile shows roughly 50,000 clones; roughly 90% of them were found once. 5.3% of the sample comes from the top ten. The sample in question was blood, obtained after dendritic cell vaccination. Receptors were obtained from a human donor with glioblastoma.

The chain joins TRBV15 to TRBJ1-5; possibly TRBD1 for D (6 bases). Germline lookup yields CDR1 LNHNV and CDR2 YYDKDF (reference sequence). V was trimmed by 6 bases and J by 2 bases, leaving 17 bases between them. The length of the CDR3 is 16 residues. For the CDR3, the DNA is TGTGCCACCAGTAGTAGAAGCAGGGGTGGCAATCAGCCCCAGCATTTT. It translates to CATSSRSRGGNQPQHF.

This chain connects TRBV13 to TRBJ2-7; D is undetermined. V was pared by 3 bases and J by 2 bases, with 8 bases between. Germline V lookup: CDR1 PRHDT, CDR2 FYEKMQ (reference sequence). CDR3 length equals 13 residues. The CDR3, as DNA: TGTGCCAGCAGCTTCGCGGCGCCCTACGAGCAGTACTTC. It is translated as CASSFAAPYEQYF.

The chain links TRBV27 to TRBJ2-7, with TRBD1 as a possible D gene (6 bases). Trimming cost V 5 bases and J 3 bases, with 11 bases left between them. This CDR3 spans 13 amino acids. CDR1 and CDR2 (germline): MNHEY, SMNVEV (reference sequence). CDR3 in amino acids: CASSPTGFYEQYF. CDR3 sequence (DNA): TGTGCCAGCAGTCCCACAGGGTTCTACGAGCAGTACTTC.

This clone appeared a few times. The rearrangement uses TRBV15 and TRBJ1-1, with 8 bases identical to TRBD1. The junction had 4 bases not matched to a gene; V was cut back by 4 bases and J by 3 bases. The CDR3 consists of 14 residues. Germline values: CDR1 LNHNV, CDR2 YYDKDF (reference sequence). CDR3 DNA: TGTGCCACCAGCAATGACAGGGGCGACACTGAAGCTTTCTTT. Residues: CATSNDRGDTEAFF.

V and J are TRBV19 and TRBJ2-2; D ambiguous. The germline CDR1 and CDR2 sequences are LNHDA and SQIVND (reference sequence). The CDR3 consists of 13 residues. Trimming took 5 bases from V and 3 from J, leaving 7 bases between them. The CDR3 sequence is CASSPDYTGELFF. The CDR3 DNA reads as TGTGCCAGTAGTCCCGACTACACCGGGGAGCTGTTTTTT.

CDR3 sequence: CASSQDSSGRASTDTQYF. As DNA, the CDR3 is TGCGCCAGCAGCCAAGACTCTAGCGGGAGGGCTAGCACAGATACGCAGTATTTT. The genes are TRBV4-1 and TRBJ2-3; 12 bases map to TRBD2. J gave up 0 bases and V 0 bases, and 4 bases lay outside the gene matches. Germline lookup yields CDR1 MGHRA and CDR2 YSYEKL. This CDR3 is 18 amino acids long.

The chain recombines TRBV6-4 with TRBJ2-7; a weak D match, TRBD1 (6 bases). Germline V CDR1 and CDR2: MRHNA, SNTAGT. The V and J ends lost 5 bases and 0 bases respectively, with 8 bases between them. The CDR3 contains 13 residues. CDR3 region: CASSNRVSYEQYF. The CDR3 nucleotides are TGTGCCAGCAGTAACAGGGTCTCCTACGAGCAGTACTTC.

The rearrangement uses TRBV7-9 and TRBJ2-1, with 14 bases identical to TRBD2. Germline V lookup: CDR1 SEHNR, CDR2 FQNEAQ (reference sequence). CDR3 length: 13 amino acids. J was trimmed by 9 bases and V by 5 bases; bases with no gene match: 0. DNA for the CDR3: TGTGCCAGCAGCGGACTAGCGGGAGGTGAGCAGTTCTTC. Translation: CASSGLAGGEQFF.

The rearrangement uses TRBV10-3 and TRBJ2-3; D is possibly TRBD2 (5 bases). In germline, CDR1 is ENHRY, CDR2 SYGVKD. Deletions cut 6 bases from V and 4 bases from J, with 11 bases between. This CDR3 comprises 13 residues. The CDR3 loop reads CAISTPRADTQYF. CDR3 nucleotides: TGTGCCATCAGCACCCCGAGGGCAGATACGCAGTATTTT.

This chain connects TRBV7-3 to TRBJ2-5; TRBD2 agrees at 7 bases. V lost 3 bases to trimming and J lost 4 bases; unmatched junction nucleotides: 5. Germline loops: CDR1 SGHTA, CDR2 FQGTGA. The CDR3 is made up of 14 amino acids. CDR3 sequence reads: CASSLGLPGETQYF. CDR3 DNA sequence: TGTGCCAGCAGCTTGGGACTACCGGGAGAGACCCAGTACTTC. Based on the CDR3 plus reference TRBV7-3 and TRBJ2-5, the full variable domain is GAGVSQTPSNKVTEKGKYVELRCDPISGHTALYWYRQSLGQGPEFLIYFQGTGAADDSGLPNDRFFAVRPEGSVSTLKIQRTERGDSAVYLCASSLGLPGETQYFGPGTRLLVL.

This chain connects TRBV7-8 to TRBJ1-1; D may be TRBD1 (6 bases). This CDR3 comprises 14 residues. V was pared by 0 bases and J by 11 bases, with 16 bases between. Germline V CDR1 and CDR2: SGHVS, FQNEAQ. The CDR3 nucleotides are TGTGCCAGCAGCTTAGCAGGGAAAACAGGGACGGCTTTCTTT. Translating gives CASSLAGKTGTAFF. Full variable domain (remainder filled in from reference TRBV7-8 and TRBJ1-1): GAGVSQSPRYKVAKRGQDVALRCDPISGHVSLFWYQQALGQGPEFLTYFQNEAQLDKSGLPSDRFFAERPEGSVSTLKIQRTQQEDSAVYLCASSLAGKTGTAFFGQGTRLTVV.